The 7 T cell receptor beta chains listed next were all sequenced from one sample in a study of identical twins. MiXCR, applied by TCRdb to the 5' RACE reads, yields one record per CDR3 protein. The repertoire consists of around 340,000 distinct CDR3 sequences, with about 12% occurring once and the leading ten covering around 6.9%. The sample was also linked to a second study, of yellow fever vaccine responses in identical twins.

Sequencing was performed on CD8+ T cells sorted from blood. The receptor set was obtained from a woman aged 18 to 35 in good health.

This clonotype turned up a few times. The genes are TRBV29-1 and TRBJ2-1; no firm D call. V lost 7 bases and J lost 7, with 17 bases in between. The CDR3 is made up of 13 amino acids. CDR1 is SQVTM, CDR2 ANQGSEA, per germline. The CDR3 sequence: CSANADVVNEQFF. DNA of the CDR3: TGCAGCGCCAACGCAGATGTCGTTAATGAGCAGTTCTTC.

This clonotype was seen a handful of times. The CDR3 loop is CASSLLAPSSSYNEQFF. The DNA of the CDR3 is TGTGCCAGCAGTTTACTAGCGCCCTCCAGCTCCTACAATGAGCAGTTCTTC. V gene TRBV27 combines with J gene TRBJ2-1; TRBD2 is a possible D gene (6 bases). V was cut by 2 bases and J by 0 bases, with 14 bases left in between. The CDR3 runs to 17 residues. Germline CDR1 MNHEY, CDR2 SMNVEV (reference sequence).

Here the CDR3 DNA reads TGTGCCAGCAGTTTATCGGCAGCCAGCTATGGCTACACCTTC. Protein product: CASSLSAASYGYTF. V usage is TRBV27 and J usage is TRBJ1-2; no clear D. Looked up from germline, CDR1 is MNHEY and CDR2 is SMNVEV (reference sequence). The CDR3 is 14 residues long. Trimming took 0 bases from V and 4 from J, leaving 9 bases between them.

The chain uses TRBV6-1 and TRBJ2-3; either TRBD1 or TRBD2 may supply D (5 bases each). The CDR3 sequence is 13 residues long. Trimming removed 3 bases at V and 4 bases at J, with 8 bases between. CDR1 MNHNS and CDR2 SASEGT come from the germline V gene. The CDR3 bases are TGTGCCAGCAGTGAGGGACCCGCAGATACGCAGTATTTT. Amino acid sequence: CASSEGPADTQYF.

This clonotype was detected once. V gene TRBV28 combines with J gene TRBJ2-7; TRBD1 is a possible D gene (6 bases). Germline V gives CDR1 MDHEN, CDR2 SYDVKM. V was clipped by 3 bases and J by 3 bases, with 9 bases between them. The CDR3 is 13 residues long. The chain's CDR3 is CASSFYRDYEQYV. Here the CDR3 DNA reads TGTGCCAGCAGTTTTTACAGGGACTACGAGCAGTACGTC.

This clonotype was seen more than once but under ten times. The J gene is TRBJ2-7, the V gene TRBV20-1, with TRBD2 matching over 15 bases. The V gene's germline CDR1 is DFQATT and CDR2 SNEGSKA (reference sequence). Trimming removed 2 bases from V and 3 bases from J; junction bases left unmatched: 11. There are 18 residues in the CDR3. This CDR3 is CSARPHGTSGRLYYEQYF. DNA of the CDR3: TGCAGTGCTAGACCGCATGGGACTAGCGGGAGGCTATACTACGAGCAGTACTTC.

CDR3 protein: CASSLASWASGSRRETQYF. The CDR3 DNA follows: TGTGCCAGCAGCTTGGCCTCCTGGGCTAGCGGGAGCCGGAGGGAGACCCAGTACTTC. This sequence joins TRBV5-6 and TRBJ2-5; 10 bases are a match to TRBD2. Trimming at V came to 0 bases and at J to 5 bases, leaving 16 bases not matched to a gene. The CDR3 has 19 residues. In germline, CDR1 is SGHDT, CDR2 YYEEEE.